Given below is one TCR beta chain in context. Its antigen is unidentified. These data are taken from a study of OX40 agonist ivuxolimab in advanced cancers. Regarding the study as a whole: The study found that CD8+ T cells averaged more expanded clones than CD4+.

With 0 bases removed from V and 7 bases from J, the gap between germline ends came to 7 bases. The CDR3 extends over 13 amino acids. In germline, CDR1 is SEHNR, CDR2 FQNEAQ (reference sequence). Method: immunoSEQ multiplex PCR; TCRdb's copy keeps in-frame clones and lacks some. The repertoire consists of 58,000 or so clones, with roughly nine tenths occurring once and the leading ten covering more than 10%. This receptor was taken from an adult with an advanced solid tumor such as melanoma, head and neck, liver or kidney cancer. The sequences come from CD4+ or CD8+ T cells sorted from blood, collected in a trial of the OX40 agonist ivuxolimab. V and J are TRBV7-9 and TRBJ2-1; no firm D call. The chain's CDR3 is CASSLALQNEQFF. The CDR3 coding sequence is TGTGCCAGCAGCTTAGCGCTTCAAAATGAGCAGTTCTTC.